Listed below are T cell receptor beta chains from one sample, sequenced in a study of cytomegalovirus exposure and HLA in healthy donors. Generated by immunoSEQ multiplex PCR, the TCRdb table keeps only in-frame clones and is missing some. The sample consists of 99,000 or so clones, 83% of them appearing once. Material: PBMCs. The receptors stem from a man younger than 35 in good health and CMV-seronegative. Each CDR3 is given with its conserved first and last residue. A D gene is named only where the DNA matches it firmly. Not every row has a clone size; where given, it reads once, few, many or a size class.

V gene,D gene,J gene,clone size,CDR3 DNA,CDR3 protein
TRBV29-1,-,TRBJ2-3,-,TGCAGCGTTGAAGAGGGCAGCACAGATACGCAGTATTTT,CSVEEGSTDTQYF
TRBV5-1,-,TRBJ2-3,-,TGCGCCAGCAGCGGGGATCGACTAGTTTCAGATACGCAGTATTTT,CASSGDRLVSDTQYF
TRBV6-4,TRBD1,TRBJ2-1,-,TGTGCCAGCAGTGAAACAGGGGAACGAGGGAGCAATGAGCAGTTCTTC,CASSETGERGSNEQFF
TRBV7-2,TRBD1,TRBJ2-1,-,TGTGCCAGCAGCTTAGCATCAGACAGGGCTTCCTACAATGAGCAGTTCTTC,CASSLASDRASYNEQFF
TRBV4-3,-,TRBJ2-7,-,TGCGCCAGCAGCCAAGATCCCGACAGGAGCTCCTACGAGCAGTACTTC,CASSQDPDRSSYEQYF
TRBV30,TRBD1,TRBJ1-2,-,TGTGCCTGGAGCGCCTGGCTGACAGGGGGAACAGCTAACTATGGCTACACCTTC,CAWSAWLTGGTANYGYTF
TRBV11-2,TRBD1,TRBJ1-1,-,TGTGCCAGCAGCTTGATTCCGGACAGGGGCTTGAACACTGAAGCTTTCTTT,CASSLIPDRGLNTEAFF
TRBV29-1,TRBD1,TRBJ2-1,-,TGCAGCGTTGACAATCCAGGGGGCAATGAGCAGTTCTTC,CSVDNPGGNEQFF
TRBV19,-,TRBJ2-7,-,TGTGCCAGTAGTATAGGGACTGGCTCCTACGAGCAGTACTTC,CASSIGTGSYEQYF
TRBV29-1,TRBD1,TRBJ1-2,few,TGCAGCGCTCCGGACAGGGCGAGCTATGGCTACACCTTC,CSAPDRASYGYTF
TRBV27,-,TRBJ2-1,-,TGTGCCAGCAGTTTTTCTCGTAGGAGTGAGCAGTTCTTC,CASSFSRRSEQFF
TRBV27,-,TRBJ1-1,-,TGTGCCAGCAGTTTATTAGGGAAGAGGGCTAACGTTTTTGAAGCTTTCTTT,CASSLLGKRANVFEAFF
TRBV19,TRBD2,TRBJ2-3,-,TGTGCCAGTACCCTCCGGGGGGTTAACACAGATACGCAGTATTTT,CASTLRGVNTDTQYF
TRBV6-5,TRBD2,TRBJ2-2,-,TGTGCCGGGAGACTAGCGACGAACACCGGGGAGCTGTTTTTT,CAGRLATNTGELFF
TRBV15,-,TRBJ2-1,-,TGTGCCACCAGCAGAGAGAGAGGGGGAGACAATGAGCAGTTCTTC,CATSRERGGDNEQFF
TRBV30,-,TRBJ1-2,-,TGTGCCCAAGACAGGATCTATGGCTACACCTTC,CAQDRIYGYTF
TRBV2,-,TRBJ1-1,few,TGTGCCAGCAGTGATGCGGAGGAAGCTTTCTTT,CASSDAEEAFF
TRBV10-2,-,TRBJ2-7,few,TGCGCCAGCAGTGTCCTAGGTGAGCAGTACTTC,CASSVLGEQYF
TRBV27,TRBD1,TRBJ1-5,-,TGTGCCAGCAGGACCCGGGACAGGGAGGATCAGCCCCAGCATTTT,CASRTRDREDQPQHF
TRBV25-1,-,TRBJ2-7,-,TGTGCCAGCGAAAAGGAAGGACAGACCAGGGACGAGCAGTACTTC,CASEKEGQTRDEQYF
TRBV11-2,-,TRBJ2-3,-,TGTGCCAGCAGCTTAGTGCTAGGGGTTTATCCAGATACGCAGTATTTT,CASSLVLGVYPDTQYF
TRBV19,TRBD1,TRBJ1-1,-,TGTGCCAGTAGTTATACAGGGGTGACCACTGAAGCTTTCTTT,CASSYTGVTTEAFF
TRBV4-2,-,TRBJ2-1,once,TGTGCCAGCAGCCTGGAGGGCAATGAGCAGTTCTTC,CASSLEGNEQFF
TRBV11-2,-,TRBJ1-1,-,TGTGCCAGCAGCCCACCGGGACATTCGTCCACTGAAGCTTTCTTT,CASSPPGHSSTEAFF
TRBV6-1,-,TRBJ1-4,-,TGTGCCAGCATAAGGACTCAAGGTGAAAAACTGTTTTTT,CASIRTQGEKLFF
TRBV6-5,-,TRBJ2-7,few,TGTGCCAGCAGTTACACTAGCTACGAGCAGTACTTC,CASSYTSYEQYF
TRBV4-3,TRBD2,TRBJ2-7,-,TGCGCCAGCAGCCTCCGGACTAGCGGACCCTACGAGCAGTACTTC,CASSLRTSGPYEQYF
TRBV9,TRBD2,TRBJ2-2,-,TGTGCCAGCAGCGCTAGCGGGAGGGCCGACGGGGAGCTGTTTTTT,CASSASGRADGELFF
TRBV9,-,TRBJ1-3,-,TGTGCCAGCAGCGTAGCTTCGGGAAATGGAAACACCATATATTTT,CASSVASGNGNTIYF
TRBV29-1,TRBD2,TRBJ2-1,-,TGCAGCGCTGCGCCCGGGACTAGCGGGAGGGCTTTTGAGCAGTTCTTC,CSAAPGTSGRAFEQFF
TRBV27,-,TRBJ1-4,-,TGTGCAGCTGGGAGGTCGAATGAAAAACTGTTTTTT,CAAGRSNEKLFF
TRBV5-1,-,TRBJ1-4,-,TGCGCCAGCAGCTCCGGGGGGCAAGGTAATGAAAAACTGTTTTTT,CASSSGGQGNEKLFF
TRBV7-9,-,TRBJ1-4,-,TGTGCCAGCAGCTTTTACCTCGGCACAGTGAATGAAAAACTGTTTTTT,CASSFYLGTVNEKLFF
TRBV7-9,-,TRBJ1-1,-,TGTTCCAGCAGCCCGGACAGTACTGAAGCTTTCTTT,CSSSPDSTEAFF
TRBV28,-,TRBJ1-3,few,TGTGCCAGCAGTTTGAATGGGCCCGGAAACACCATATATTTT,CASSLNGPGNTIYF
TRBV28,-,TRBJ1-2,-,TGTGCCAGCAGTTTGGTGATTGGTTCGGACAGCAGCAACTATGGCTACACCTTC,CASSLVIGSDSSNYGYTF
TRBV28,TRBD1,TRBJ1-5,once,TGTGCCAGCAACAGGGGGGTGGGTCAGCCCCAGCATTTT,CASNRGVGQPQHF
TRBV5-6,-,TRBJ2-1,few,TGTGCCAGCAGCCCCCCCCGTCGGGTGTTCGGCAATGAGCAGTTCTTC,CASSPPRRVFGNEQFF
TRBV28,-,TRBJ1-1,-,TGTGCCAGCGGGCGAGCAGGGTTGGGCCCTGAAGCTTTCTTT,CASGRAGLGPEAFF
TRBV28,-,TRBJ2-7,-,TGTGCCAGCAGTTCCCCGGGGGTGGGGTTGTTCTCCTACGAGCAGTACTTC,CASSSPGVGLFSYEQYF
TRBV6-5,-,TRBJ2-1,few,TGTGCCAGCAGTTACTCGAAGGGAGTAGATGAGCAGTTCTTC,CASSYSKGVDEQFF
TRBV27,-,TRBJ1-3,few,TGTGCCAGCAGAACGACTGCCTCTGGAAACACCATATATTTT,CASRTTASGNTIYF
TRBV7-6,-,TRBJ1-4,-,TGTGCCAGCAGACCATTACAGGGTGCTAATGAAAAACTGTTTTTT,CASRPLQGANEKLFF
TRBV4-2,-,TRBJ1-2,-,TGTGCCAGCAGCCGGTACGAGGGAGCTAACTATGGCTACACCTTC,CASSRYEGANYGYTF
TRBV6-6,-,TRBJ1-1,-,TGTGCCAGCGTCGGGCGTCAGGGGCAGGGGAGCACTGAAGCTTTCTTT,CASVGRQGQGSTEAFF
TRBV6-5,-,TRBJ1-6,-,TGTGCCAGCAGTTTCCAGACTACAGAGAATTCACCCCTCCACTTT,CASSFQTTENSPLHF
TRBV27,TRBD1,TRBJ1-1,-,TGTGCCAGCAGGAACCAGGGGGCGGGCACTGAAGCTTTCTTT,CASRNQGAGTEAFF
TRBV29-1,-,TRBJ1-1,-,TGCAGCGTCCGTCAACAGGGCATTACTGAAGCTTTCTTT,CSVRQQGITEAFF
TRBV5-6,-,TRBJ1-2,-,TGTGCCAGCAGCTTGTCAGGGGATGGCTACACCTTC,CASSLSGDGYTF
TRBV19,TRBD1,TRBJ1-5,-,TGTGCCAGTGGACAGGGGGGTTGGAATCAGCCCCAGCATTTT,CASGQGGWNQPQHF
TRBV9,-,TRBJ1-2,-,TGTGCCAGCAGCGGACTCACAGGCGTCTATGGCTACACCTTC,CASSGLTGVYGYTF
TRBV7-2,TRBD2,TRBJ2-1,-,TGTGCCAGCAGGAACGGACTAGCGGGGTTCTCCTACAATGAGCAGTTCTTC,CASRNGLAGFSYNEQFF
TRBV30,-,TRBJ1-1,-,TGTGCCTGGAACCTAGGACAAATCAACACTGAAGCTTTCTTT,CAWNLGQINTEAFF
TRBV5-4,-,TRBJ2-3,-,TGTGCCAGCAGCCGTAGGAGGAGGAGTTCAGGGGGCACAGATACGCAGTATTTT,CASSRRRRSSGGTDTQYF